These 18 T cell receptor beta chains came from one sample sequenced in a study of blood T cells in healthy people across ages. A J-beta primer mix and a sample-barcoded 5' primer were used in a second PCR of about 7 to 11 cycles. TCRdb used MiXCR to reprocess the 5' RACE reads, holding one entry per CDR3 protein. The sample carries approximately 1,000,000 distinct CDR3 sequences, under 40% recorded once. Sequenced sample: blood. The source of these receptors is a man between 18 and 35 years old in good health.

The chain joins TRBV5-1 to TRBJ2-1; D unresolved. The ends were cut back, 4 bases at V and 9 bases at J, with 8 bases in the middle. The CDR3 spans 11 residues. Germline CDR1 SGHRS, CDR2 YFSETQ. CDR3 in DNA: TGCGCCAGCAGCGCAAGCATTGAGCAGTTCTTC. Its protein product is CASSASIEQFF.

As regards this clonotype: Mismatch with germline at one junction end may stem from a read error. J is TRBJ2-1 and V is TRBV25-1; 8 bases agree with TRBD2. In germline, CDR1 is MGHDK, CDR2 SYGVNS. This CDR3 contains 15 residues. CDR3 bases: TGTACCAGCAGTGAAATCAGCGGGGGAATCCATGAGCAGTTCTTC. Its translation: CTSSEISGGIHEQFF.

This clonotype was seen a few times. V is TRBV25-1 and J is TRBJ2-1; tentatively, D is TRBD1 (6 bases). The CDR3 runs 15 residues. Germline V gene lookup returns CDR1 MGHDK and CDR2 SYGVNS. The ends were cut back, 0 bases at V and 2 bases at J, with 8 bases in the middle. The CDR3 is CASSEYRGTYNEQFF. In DNA form, the CDR3 reads TGTGCCAGCAGTGAATACAGGGGAACCTACAATGAGCAGTTCTTC.

This chain connects TRBV20-1 to TRBJ1-1; possible D gene TRBD1, 6 bases. Trimming pared 4 bases from V and 5 bases from J, leaving 17 bases between. This CDR3 comprises 14 residues. Germline assignment: CDR1 DFQATT and CDR2 SNEGSKA (reference sequence). The CDR3 here is CSATKGGGRTEAFF. CDR3 sequence (DNA): TGCAGTGCTACAAAGGGTGGGGGCCGGACTGAAGCTTTCTTT.

This clonotype was found a few times. The chain combines TRBV6-5 with TRBJ2-7; D not resolved. The CDR3 spans 13 residues. Trimming cost V 5 bases and J 0 bases, with 8 bases left between them. The germline gives CDR1 MNHEY, CDR2 SVGAGI. The CDR3 bases are TGTGCCAGCAGTCAAAGGTACTCCTACGAGCAGTACTTC. Translation: CASSQRYSYEQYF.

The sample holds many counts of this clonotype. This sequence joins TRBV20-1 and TRBJ2-5, with TRBD1 matching over 7 bases. The CDR3 loop spans 14 amino acids. Germline loops: CDR1 DFQATT, CDR2 SNEGSKA (reference sequence). After removal of 3 bases from V and 2 bases from J, the junction contained 6 bases not matched to a gene. The CDR3 loop reads CSASEGTAQETQYF. The CDR3 DNA sequence: TGCAGTGCTAGCGAAGGGACAGCTCAAGAGACCCAGTACTTC.

This clonotype appeared a few times. The V gene is TRBV29-1, the J gene TRBJ1-1; D remains unclear. CDR3 length equals 15 residues. Germline V CDR1 and CDR2: SQVTM, ANQGSEA. V was pared by 1 base and J by 0 bases, with 12 bases between. The CDR3 nucleotides are TGCAGCGTTGAAGTCGCAGGACCCATGAACACTGAAGCTTTCTTT. As protein: CSVEVAGPMNTEAFF.

Only a few counts were recorded for this clonotype. The chain has TRBV12-3 or TRBV12-4 and TRBJ1-2; 7 positions match TRBD1. Germline trimming cut 3 bases from V and 4 bases from J; bases unmatched to any gene: 8. This CDR3 has 15 residues. The CDR3 DNA reads TGTGCCAGCAGTTTTGACAGGGTCGAGGGCTATGGCTACACCTTC. Translating gives CASSFDRVEGYGYTF.

The chain recombines TRBV9 with TRBJ1-1; no firm D call. Germline V gene data show CDR1 as SGDLS and CDR2 as YYNGEE. There are 15 residues in the CDR3. Trimming shortened V by 0 bases and J by 1 base, and 10 bases separated the two germline ends. CDR3 nucleotide sequence: TGTGCCAGCAGCGTAGTTCCCACGACGAACACTGAAGCTTTCTTT. This encodes CASSVVPTTNTEAFF.

This chain joins TRBV5-1 and TRBJ2-1; TRBD1 or TRBD2 may be the D gene (5 bases each). V lost 4 bases, J lost 7 bases, and 21 bases lay in between. Germline CDR1 is SGHRS and CDR2 is YFSETQ. The CDR3 extends over 16 amino acids. The CDR3 sequence is CASSLGDLLLRNEQFF. CDR3 nucleotides: TGCGCCAGCAGCCTTGGGGACCTCCTACTGAGGAATGAGCAGTTCTTC.

A few counts support this clonotype. The chain links TRBV5-1 to TRBJ2-1; 8 nucleotides line up with TRBD1. CDR3 length: 15 residues. V lost 3 bases to trimming and J lost 6 bases; unmatched junction nucleotides: 8. Germline CDR1 reads SGHRS; CDR2 reads YFSETQ. For the CDR3, the DNA is TGCGCCAGCAGCTGGACAGGGTTGGATTCCAATGAGCAGTTCTTC. It encodes CASSWTGLDSNEQFF.

As concerns this clonotype: At one boundary the junction diverges from the germline segment, which might be a read error. This chain uses TRBV3-1 with TRBJ1-4; D is undetermined. This CDR3 has 16 residues. Germline assignment: CDR1 LGHDT and CDR2 YNNKEL (reference sequence). The CDR3 protein is CASSQERPNYHERLFF. CDR3 DNA: TGTGCCAGCAGCCAAGAGAGGCCGAACTACCACGAAAGACTGTTTTTT.

The sample holds many counts of this clonotype. This sequence joins TRBV20-1 and TRBJ1-2, with a weak D call TRBD1 (6 bases). V was cut by 0 bases and J by 8 bases, with 19 bases left in between. Germline V gives CDR1 DFQATT, CDR2 SNEGSKA (reference sequence). CDR3 length: 15 amino acids. CDR3 in amino acids: CSARDVQGNGYGYTF. The CDR3 DNA sequence: TGCAGTGCTAGAGACGTACAGGGTAATGGGTACGGCTACACCTTC.

The chain uses TRBV20-1 and TRBJ1-6; D remains unclear. Trimming removed 0 bases at V and 13 bases at J, with 13 bases between. This CDR3 spans 13 amino acids. In germline, CDR1 is DFQATT, CDR2 SNEGSKA (reference sequence). Here the CDR3 reads CSAREAASTPLHF. In DNA form, the CDR3 reads TGCAGTGCTAGAGAGGCAGCTTCTACCCCCCTCCACTTT.

This rearrangement joins TRBV6-1 to TRBJ1-5, with D perhaps matching TRBD1 (6 bases). V was cut by 8 bases and J by 2 bases, with 13 bases left in between. The CDR3 has 14 residues. CDR1 is MNHNS and CDR2 is SASEGT in the germline V gene. This chain's CDR3 is CASGLRGGNQPQHF. As DNA, the CDR3 is TGTGCCAGCGGCCTCAGGGGAGGCAATCAGCCCCAGCATTTT.

The chain has TRBV9 and TRBJ2-3; 9 positions match TRBD2. The CDR3 is 16 amino acids. Germline V gene data show CDR1 as SGDLS and CDR2 as YYNGEE. V dropped 0 bases and J dropped 2; count of bases not matched to a gene: 4. In DNA, the CDR3 is TGTGCCAGCAGCGTAGAAGGGACTAGCCCCACAGATACGCAGTATTTT. It yields the protein CASSVEGTSPTDTQYF.

This chain uses TRBV13 with TRBJ1-3, with unresolved D. V was trimmed by 5 bases and J by 0 bases, leaving 11 bases between them. CDR3 length: 15 residues. Germline CDR1 PRHDT, CDR2 FYEKMQ (reference sequence). CDR3 residues: CASSPRTVSGNTIYF. The CDR3 DNA sequence: TGTGCCAGCAGCCCCCGGACGGTCTCTGGAAACACCATATATTTT.

The chain combines TRBV5-1 with TRBJ2-3; 13 nucleotides align to TRBD2. Germline V CDR1 and CDR2: SGHRS, YFSETQ. Losses at the gene ends were 6 bases for V and 4 bases for J; bases not matched to a gene: 5. This CDR3 contains 15 residues. CDR3 nucleotide sequence: TGCGCCAGCACCGCGGGACTAGCGGGACCAGATACGCAGTATTTT. Translation: CASTAGLAGPDTQYF.